This T cell receptor beta chain was recovered during a study of blood T cell repertoires in COVID-19. The assay was immunoSEQ multiplex PCR, and TCRdb's table has in-frame clones only and misses some. The data hold 48,000 or so clones, with 85% to 90% observed a single time. V was clipped by 0 bases and J by 7 bases; unmatched bases: 6. Germline CDR1 reads MGHRA; CDR2 reads YSYEKL. The CDR3 length is 16 residues. The V and J genes are TRBV4-1 and TRBJ2-7; the match to TRBD2 covers 13 bases. The TCR was taken from a woman at least 80 years old with COVID-19, enrolled during active disease. The sample consisted of peripheral blood. CDR3 amino acids: CASSQELAGGPGEQYF. The CDR3 coding sequence is TGCGCCAGCAGCCAAGAACTAGCGGGAGGGCCGGGGGAGCAGTACTTC.